This T cell receptor (beta chain) was observed in a study of blood T cells in healthy people across ages. Regarding the study as a whole: Donors of long life had a larger count of naive CD4+ cells and greater diversity than aged donors.

Germline CDR1 reads MGHDK; CDR2 reads SYGVNS. The CDR3 contains 13 residues. Trimming cost V 5 bases and J 8 bases; bases outside gene matches: 4. Worth noting for this clonotype: Its antigen is not identified.

Through a sample-barcoded 5' primer and a J-beta primer mix, a second PCR was run for roughly 6 to 12 cycles. TCRdb passed the 5' RACE reads through MiXCR, listing each CDR3 protein once. Of 780,000 or so distinct CDR3 sequences detected, 56% appear once; the ten largest clones hold 25% to 30%. The sequence derives from a man aged 35 to 55 in good health. Sequencing input: blood. The gene calls are TRBV25-1 and TRBJ1-4; 8 bases are a match to TRBD1. CDR3 region: CASSLRGQEKLFF. The CDR3 DNA reads as TGTGCCAGCAGTCTCAGGGGGCAAGAAAAACTGTTTTTT.